This is a list of T cell receptor beta chains from one sample in a study of T cells in narcolepsy. TCRdb keeps only in-frame clones here, not all; method: immunoSEQ multiplex PCR. The table records about 27,000 clones, approximately 86% of them present only once. The sample comprised CD45RA- memory CD4+ T cells from PBMCs. These TCRs come from a human donor with narcolepsy. Both conserved end residues are part of each CDR3. The order of the fields is clone size, J gene, D gene, V gene, CDR3 protein, CDR3 DNA. The D gene is left open where the match is weak. The size entry is marked missing in some rows and otherwise reads once, few, many or a size class.

NA	TRBJ2-1	TRBD2	TRBV5-1	CASSLELAGGNEQFF	TGCGCCAGCAGCTTGGAACTAGCGGGGGGCAATGAGCAGTTCTTC
NA	TRBJ1-1	TRBD1	TRBV2	CASSVTTGRDTEAFF	TGTGCCAGCAGTGTAACGACAGGGCGGGACACTGAAGCTTTCTTT
NA	TRBJ1-6	NA	TRBV6-6	CASSLTPYDSPLHF	TGTGCCAGCAGCCTGACACCTTACGATTCACCCCTCCACTTT
NA	TRBJ2-2	NA	TRBV11-3	CASSLTDGTGELFF	TGTGCCAGCAGCTTGACGGATGGGACCGGGGAGCTGTTTTTT
NA	TRBJ2-2	NA	TRBV11-3	CASSLNTDTGELFF	TGTGCCAGCAGCCTCAACACCGACACCGGGGAGCTGTTTTTT
NA	TRBJ2-3	TRBD2	TRBV9	CASSVGSGGGTNTQYF	TGTGCCAGCAGCGTAGGAAGCGGGGGGGGAACAAATACGCAGTATTTT
NA	TRBJ2-7	NA	TRBV11-2	CASSLQAPYEQYF	TGTGCCAGCAGCTTACAGGCCCCCTACGAGCAGTACTTC
NA	TRBJ2-3	TRBD2	TRBV2	CASGLAGMADTQYF	TGTGCCAGCGGACTAGCGGGGATGGCAGATACGCAGTATTTT
NA	TRBJ2-1	TRBD2	TRBV7-2	CASSLAASGGYNEQFF	TGTGCCAGCAGCTTAGCCGCGAGCGGGGGGTACAATGAGCAGTTCTTC
NA	TRBJ2-7	NA	TRBV7-2	CASSLNDYSYEQYF	TGTGCCAGCAGCTTAAATGACTACTCCTACGAGCAGTACTTC
NA	TRBJ1-1	TRBD1	TRBV14	CASSSGGSTEAFF	TGTGCCAGCAGCTCAGGGGGCAGCACTGAAGCTTTCTTT
NA	TRBJ2-7	TRBD1	TRBV19	CASALRGQNSYEQYF	TGTGCCAGTGCCCTACGGGGACAGAACTCCTACGAGCAGTACTTC
NA	TRBJ2-1	NA	TRBV4-1	CASSVSYPSYNEQFF	TGCGCCAGCAGCGTGAGCTACCCCTCCTACAATGAGCAGTTCTTC
NA	TRBJ1-5	NA	TRBV5-1	CASSPGGQGYQPQHF	TGCGCCAGCAGCCCTGGGGGGCAGGGCTATCAGCCCCAGCATTTT
NA	TRBJ1-2	TRBD1	TRBV6-5	CASSYSGTGGYGYTF	TGTGCCAGCAGTTACTCGGGGACAGGGGGCTATGGCTACACCTTC
NA	TRBJ1-1	TRBD1	TRBV5-4	CASSLIGTGANTEAFF	TGTGCCAGCAGCTTGATAGGGACAGGGGCGAACACTGAAGCTTTCTTT
NA	TRBJ1-2	TRBD1	TRBV2	CASRGGQGARKDGYTF	TGTGCCAGCAGGGGCGGACAGGGGGCTCGAAAAGATGGCTACACCTTC
NA	TRBJ2-4	TRBD2	TRBV10-2	CASTERGIQYF	TGCGCCAGCACGGAGCGGGGCATTCAGTACTTC
once	TRBJ2-3	TRBD2	TRBV18	CASSQVSGGPSTDTQYF	TGTGCCAGCTCACAGGTTAGCGGGGGGCCGAGCACAGATACGCAGTATTTT
NA	TRBJ1-1	NA	TRBV7-9	CASRVAGNTEAFF	TGTGCCAGCAGAGTCGCGGGGAACACTGAAGCTTTCTTT
NA	TRBJ1-1	TRBD1	TRBV14	CASSRWTGENTEAFF	TGTGCCAGCAGCCGTTGGACAGGAGAGAACACTGAAGCTTTCTTT
NA	TRBJ1-2	NA	TRBV13	CASSLTVGGYTF	TGTGCCAGCAGCCTAACTGTGGGGGGCTACACCTTC
NA	TRBJ2-1	NA	TRBV15	CATSREGTRRDNEQFF	TGTGCCACCAGCAGAGAGGGGACTCGCAGGGACAATGAGCAGTTCTTC
NA	TRBJ2-7	TRBD1	TRBV11-2	CASSLVQGIYEQYF	TGTGCCAGCAGCTTAGTACAGGGGATTTACGAGCAGTACTTC
once	TRBJ1-2	NA	TRBV29-1	CSVESRREDGYTF	TGCAGCGTTGAGAGCAGGAGGGAGGACGGCTACACCTTC
NA	TRBJ1-4	NA	TRBV5-1	CASSWRRDEKLFF	TGCGCCAGCAGCTGGAGGCGTGATGAAAAACTGTTTTTT
NA	TRBJ1-1	NA	TRBV19	CASSTLTSNTEAFF	TGTGCCAGTAGTACCCTGACATCGAACACTGAAGCTTTCTTT
NA	TRBJ1-5	NA	TRBV6-5	CASSYSRGDQPQHF	TGTGCCAGCAGTTACTCGAGAGGGGATCAGCCCCAGCATTTT
NA	TRBJ1-4	TRBD1	TRBV6-1	CASSEAGQKKLFF	TGTGCCAGCAGTGAAGCGGGACAGAAAAAACTGTTTTTT
few	TRBJ2-2	NA	TRBV2	CASRSTGGDTGELFF	TGTGCCAGCAGATCCACAGGGGGGGACACCGGGGAGCTGTTTTTT
NA	TRBJ2-3	TRBD2	TRBV25-1	CAIGTSGGNLDTQYF	TGTGCCATTGGGACTAGCGGGGGTAACTTGGATACGCAGTATTTT
NA	TRBJ2-3	NA	TRBV5-1	CASKATVTDTQYF	TGCGCCAGCAAGGCTACCGTCACAGATACGCAGTATTTT
NA	TRBJ1-3	NA	TRBV7-2	CASSSRTSSGNTIYF	TGTGCCAGCAGCTCCCGGACAAGCTCTGGAAACACCATATATTTT
NA	TRBJ2-1	NA	TRBV15	CATSRDGPEQFF	TGTGCCACCAGCAGAGACGGCCCCGAGCAGTTCTTC
few	TRBJ1-3	NA	TRBV7-9	CASSLRAAGQSGNTIYF	TGTGCCAGCAGCTTAAGGGCTGCGGGGCAGTCTGGAAACACCATATATTTT
NA	TRBJ2-5	NA	TRBV18	CASSPLSQETQYF	TGTGCCAGCTCACCACTATCACAAGAGACCCAGTACTTC
NA	TRBJ1-2	NA	TRBV19	CASSSRRDGYGYTF	TGTGCCAGTAGTTCCCGCCGGGACGGATATGGCTACACCTTC